This T cell receptor (beta chain) was profiled in a study of neurological immune-mediated disorders. Notes on the study in general: It was HTLV-1-associated myelopathy that showed the most TCR clonal expansion, while multiple sclerosis showed the least, falling below healthy controls. None of the CDR3 amino acid sequences in expanded clones turned up in more than one subject, which points to private repertoires in all groups.

In its sample, this clonotype was seen many times. The antigen is not known. The CDR3 is 15 amino acids. The V and J ends lost 1 base and 10 bases respectively, with 16 bases between them. CDR1 SGHTA and CDR2 FQGNSA come from the germline V gene. TCRdb called the 5' RACE reads again in MiXCR, with one record for every CDR3 protein. The data hold approximately 74,000 distinct CDR3 sequences, with roughly 9.9% observed a single time. The chain joins TRBV7-2 to TRBJ1-4; unclear D gene. The sample taken for sequencing was PBMCs. This clonotype was sampled from a man over 45 in good health. In nucleotides, the CDR3 is TGTGCCAGCAGCTTAGAGTTTCAGAACACTGGAAAACTGTTTTTT. Translation: CASSLEFQNTGKLFF.